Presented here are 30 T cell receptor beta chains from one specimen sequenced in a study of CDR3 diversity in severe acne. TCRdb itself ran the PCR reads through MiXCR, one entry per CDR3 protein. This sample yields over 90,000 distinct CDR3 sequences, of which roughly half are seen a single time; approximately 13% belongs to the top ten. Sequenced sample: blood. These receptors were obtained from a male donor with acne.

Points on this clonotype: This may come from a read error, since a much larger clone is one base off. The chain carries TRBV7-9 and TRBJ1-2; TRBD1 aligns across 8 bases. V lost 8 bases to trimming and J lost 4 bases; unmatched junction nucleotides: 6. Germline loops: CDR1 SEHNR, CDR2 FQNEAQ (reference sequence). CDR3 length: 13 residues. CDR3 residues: CASASTGVYGYTF. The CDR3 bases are TGTGCCAGCGCCTCGACAGGGGTCTATGGCTACACCTTC.

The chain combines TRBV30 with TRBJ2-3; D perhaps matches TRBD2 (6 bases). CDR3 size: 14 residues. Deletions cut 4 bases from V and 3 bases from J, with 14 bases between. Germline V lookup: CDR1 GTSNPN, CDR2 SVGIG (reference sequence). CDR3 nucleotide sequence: TGTGCCTGGATCTTAGCGGTCGGGACAGATACGCAGTATTTT. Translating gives CAWILAVGTDTQYF.

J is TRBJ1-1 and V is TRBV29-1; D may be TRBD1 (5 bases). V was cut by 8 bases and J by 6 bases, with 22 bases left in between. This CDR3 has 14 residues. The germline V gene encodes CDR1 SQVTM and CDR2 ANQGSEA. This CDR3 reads CSSRNQGGLSEAFF. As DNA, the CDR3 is TGCAGCTCAAGGAATCAGGGAGGTTTGTCTGAAGCTTTCTTT. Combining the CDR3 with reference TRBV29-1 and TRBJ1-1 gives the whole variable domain SAVISQKPSRDICQRGTSLTIQCQVDSQVTMMFWYRQQPGQSLTLIATANQGSEATYESGFVIDKFPISRPNLTFSTLTVSNMSPEDSSIYLCSSRNQGGLSEAFFGQGTRLTVV.

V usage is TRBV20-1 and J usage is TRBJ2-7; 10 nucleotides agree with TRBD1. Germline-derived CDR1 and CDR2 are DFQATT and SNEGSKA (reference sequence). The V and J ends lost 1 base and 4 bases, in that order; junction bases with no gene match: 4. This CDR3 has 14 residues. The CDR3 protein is CSARARTGGYEQYF. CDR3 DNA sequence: TGCAGTGCTAGAGCGAGGACAGGGGGTTACGAGCAGTACTTC.

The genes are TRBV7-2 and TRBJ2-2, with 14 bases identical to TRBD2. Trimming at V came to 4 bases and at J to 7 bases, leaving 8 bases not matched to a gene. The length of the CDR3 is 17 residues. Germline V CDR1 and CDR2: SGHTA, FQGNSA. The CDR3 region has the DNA TGTGCCAGCAGCTCAGGGACTAGCGGGAGAGGTCACGGGGAGCTGTTTTTT. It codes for CASSSGTSGRGHGELFF.

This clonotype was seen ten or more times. As DNA, the CDR3 is TGCAGTGCTACCGGGGAGAATGAGCAGTTCTTC. This codes for CSATGENEQFF. The J gene is TRBJ2-1, the V gene TRBV20-1; weak D call: TRBD2 (5 bases). CDR1 and CDR2 (germline): DFQATT, SNEGSKA (reference sequence). This CDR3 is 11 amino acids long. Trimming removed 4 bases from V and 7 bases from J, with 8 bases in between.

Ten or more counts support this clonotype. CDR3 sequence reads: CASSFSTGLASSEQFF. CDR3 DNA: TGTGCCAGCAGCTTTTCTACCGGACTAGCGTCATCGGAGCAGTTCTTC. The chain links TRBV7-3 to TRBJ2-1, with 9 bases identical to TRBD2. The V gene end was trimmed by 3 bases and the J gene end by 10 bases; junction bases not matched to a gene: 13. CDR1 is SGHTA, CDR2 FQGTGA, per germline. There are 16 residues in the CDR3.

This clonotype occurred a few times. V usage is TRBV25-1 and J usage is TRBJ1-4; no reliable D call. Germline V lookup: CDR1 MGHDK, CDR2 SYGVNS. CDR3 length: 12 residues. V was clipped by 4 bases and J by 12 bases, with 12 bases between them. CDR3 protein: CASSGPDLQLFF. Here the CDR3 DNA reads TGTGCCAGCAGTGGACCCGATCTTCAACTGTTTTTT.

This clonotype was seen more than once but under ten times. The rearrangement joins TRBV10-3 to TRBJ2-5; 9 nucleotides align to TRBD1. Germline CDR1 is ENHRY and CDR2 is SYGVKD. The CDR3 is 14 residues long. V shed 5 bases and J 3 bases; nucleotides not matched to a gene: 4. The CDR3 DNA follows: TGTGCCATCAGTCCGGGACAGGGCGAAGAGACCCAGTACTTC. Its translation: CAISPGQGEETQYF.

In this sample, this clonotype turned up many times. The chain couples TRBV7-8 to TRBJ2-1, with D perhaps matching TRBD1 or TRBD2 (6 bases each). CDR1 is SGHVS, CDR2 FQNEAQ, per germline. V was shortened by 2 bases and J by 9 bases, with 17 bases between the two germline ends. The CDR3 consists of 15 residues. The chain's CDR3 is CASSLYERGESEQFF. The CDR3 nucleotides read TGTGCCAGCAGCTTATATGAAAGGGGGGAGAGTGAGCAGTTCTTC.

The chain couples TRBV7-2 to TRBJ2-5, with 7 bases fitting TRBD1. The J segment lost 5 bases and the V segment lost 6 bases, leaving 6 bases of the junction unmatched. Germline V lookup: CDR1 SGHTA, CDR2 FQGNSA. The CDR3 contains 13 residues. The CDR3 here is CASRRGQSETQYF. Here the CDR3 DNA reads TGTGCCAGCAGGAGGGGACAGTCTGAGACCCAGTACTTC.

This CDR3 reads CGGDGTGKRNEQYF. The DNA of the CDR3 is TGCGGGGGAGACGGGACAGGGAAACGCAACGAGCAGTACTTC. V and J are TRBV20-1 and TRBJ2-7, with 9 positions matching TRBD1. The CDR3 length is 14 residues. The germline V gene encodes CDR1 DFQATT and CDR2 SNEGSKA (reference sequence).

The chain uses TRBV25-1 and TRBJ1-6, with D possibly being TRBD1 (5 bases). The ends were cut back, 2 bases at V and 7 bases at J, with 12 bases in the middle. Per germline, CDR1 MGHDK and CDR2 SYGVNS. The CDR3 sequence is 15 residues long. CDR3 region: CASSEIGGVNSPLHF. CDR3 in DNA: TGTGCCAGCAGTGAAATAGGAGGGGTAAATTCACCCCTCCACTTT.

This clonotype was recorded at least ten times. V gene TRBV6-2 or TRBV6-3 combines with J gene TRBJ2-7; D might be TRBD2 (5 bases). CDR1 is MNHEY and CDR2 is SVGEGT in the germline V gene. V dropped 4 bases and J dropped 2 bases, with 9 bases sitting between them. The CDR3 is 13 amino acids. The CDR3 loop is CASSLGETYEQYF. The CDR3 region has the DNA TGTGCCAGCAGTTTGGGAGAAACCTACGAGCAGTACTTC.

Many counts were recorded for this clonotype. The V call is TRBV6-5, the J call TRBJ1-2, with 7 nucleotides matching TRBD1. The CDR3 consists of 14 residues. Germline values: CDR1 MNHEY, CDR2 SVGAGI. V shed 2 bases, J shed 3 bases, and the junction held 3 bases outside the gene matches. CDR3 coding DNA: TGTGCCAGCAGTTACGACAGGGCCGACTATGGCTACACCTTC. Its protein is CASSYDRADYGYTF.

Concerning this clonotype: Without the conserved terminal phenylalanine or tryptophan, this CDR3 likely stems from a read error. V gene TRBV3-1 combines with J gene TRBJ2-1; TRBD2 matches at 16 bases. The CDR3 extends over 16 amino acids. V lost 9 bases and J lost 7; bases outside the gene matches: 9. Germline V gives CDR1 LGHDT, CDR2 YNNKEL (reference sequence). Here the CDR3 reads CARRLGTSGRGNEQFL. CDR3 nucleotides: TGTGCCAGGAGACTTGGGACTAGCGGGAGGGGGAATGAGCAGTTCCTC.

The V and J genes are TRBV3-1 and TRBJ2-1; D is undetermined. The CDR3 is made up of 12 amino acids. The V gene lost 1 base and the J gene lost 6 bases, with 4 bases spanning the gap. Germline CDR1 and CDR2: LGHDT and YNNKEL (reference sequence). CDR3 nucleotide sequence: TGTGCCAGCAGCCAAGTGGGCAATGAGCAGTTCTTC. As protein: CASSQVGNEQFF.

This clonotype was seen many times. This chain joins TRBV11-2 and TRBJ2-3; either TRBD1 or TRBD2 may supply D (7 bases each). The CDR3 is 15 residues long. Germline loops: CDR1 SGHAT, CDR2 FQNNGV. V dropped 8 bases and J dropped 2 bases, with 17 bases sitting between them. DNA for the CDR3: TGTGCCAGCCAGGGGGGGACTCTGATCACAGATACGCAGTATTTT. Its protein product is CASQGGTLITDTQYF.

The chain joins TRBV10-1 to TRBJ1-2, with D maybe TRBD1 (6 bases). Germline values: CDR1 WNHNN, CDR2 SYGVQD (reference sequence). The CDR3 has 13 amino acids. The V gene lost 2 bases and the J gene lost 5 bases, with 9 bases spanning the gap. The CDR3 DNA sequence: TGCGCCAGCAGTGAGGGCAGGGGATATGGCTACACCTTC. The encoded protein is CASSEGRGYGYTF.

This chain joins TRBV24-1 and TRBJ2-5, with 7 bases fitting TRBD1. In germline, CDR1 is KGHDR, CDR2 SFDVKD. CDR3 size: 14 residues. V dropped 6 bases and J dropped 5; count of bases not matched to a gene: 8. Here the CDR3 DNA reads TGTGCCACCAGTCGACAGGGTACGAGTGAGACCCAGTACTTC. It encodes CATSRQGTSETQYF.

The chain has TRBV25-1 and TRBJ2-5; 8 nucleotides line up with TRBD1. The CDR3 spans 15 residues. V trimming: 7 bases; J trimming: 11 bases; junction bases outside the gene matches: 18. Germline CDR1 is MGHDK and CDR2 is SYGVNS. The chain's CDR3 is CASTPDRGQAYGQYF. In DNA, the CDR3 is TGTGCCAGCACCCCCGACAGGGGACAAGCCTACGGGCAGTACTTC.

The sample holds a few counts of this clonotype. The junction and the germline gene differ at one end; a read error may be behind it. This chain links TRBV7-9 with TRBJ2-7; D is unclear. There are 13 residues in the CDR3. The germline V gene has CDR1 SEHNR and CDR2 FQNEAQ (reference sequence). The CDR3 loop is CASSLDSTYEQYF. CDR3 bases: TGTGCTAGCAGCTTAGACTCTACCTACGAGCAGTACTTC.

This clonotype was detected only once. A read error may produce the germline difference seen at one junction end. CDR3 loop: CSATDLRGLTTGSNFLTF. CDR3 DNA: TGCAGTGCTACGGATCTCAGGGGGCTGACAACAGGGTCCAACTTCCTGACTTTC. The V and J genes are TRBV20-1 and TRBJ2-6; 8 bases align to TRBD1. The CDR3 has 18 residues. Germline CDR1 DFQATT, CDR2 SNEGSKA (reference sequence).

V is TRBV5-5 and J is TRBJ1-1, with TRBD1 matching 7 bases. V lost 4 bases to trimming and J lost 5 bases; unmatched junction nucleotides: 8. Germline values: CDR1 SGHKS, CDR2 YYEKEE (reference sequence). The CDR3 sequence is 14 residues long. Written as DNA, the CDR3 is TGTGCCAGCAGCCAAGACAGGGAGTGGACTGAAGCTTTCTTT. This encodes CASSQDREWTEAFF. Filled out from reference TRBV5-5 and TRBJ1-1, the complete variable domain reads DAGVTQSPTHLIKTRGQQVTLRCSPISGHKSVSWYQQVLGQGPQFIFQYYEKEERGRGNFPDRFSARQFPNYSSELNVNALLLGDSALYLCASSQDREWTEAFFGQGTRLTVV.

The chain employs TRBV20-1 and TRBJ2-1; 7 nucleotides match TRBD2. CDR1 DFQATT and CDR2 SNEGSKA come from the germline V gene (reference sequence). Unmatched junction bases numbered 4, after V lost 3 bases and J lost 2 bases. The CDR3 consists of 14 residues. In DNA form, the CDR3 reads TGCAGTGCTAGTGCGGGGGACGCCTACAATGAGCAGTTCTTC. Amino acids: CSASAGDAYNEQFF.

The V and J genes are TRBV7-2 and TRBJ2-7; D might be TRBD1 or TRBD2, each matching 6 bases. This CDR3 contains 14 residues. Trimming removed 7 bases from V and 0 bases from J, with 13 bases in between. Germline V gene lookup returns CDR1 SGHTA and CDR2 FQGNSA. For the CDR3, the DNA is TGTGCCAGCACGGGGGCGGAGAGCTCCTACGAGCAGTACTTC. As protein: CASTGAESSYEQYF.

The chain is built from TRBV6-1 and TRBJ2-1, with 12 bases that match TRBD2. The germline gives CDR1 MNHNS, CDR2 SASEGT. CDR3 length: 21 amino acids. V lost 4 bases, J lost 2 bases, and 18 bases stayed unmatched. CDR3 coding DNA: TGTGCCAGCAGTGTTGTTGTTGTCGTTGGACTAGCGGGACCAGCCTACAATGAGCAGTTCTTC. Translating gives CASSVVVVVGLAGPAYNEQFF.

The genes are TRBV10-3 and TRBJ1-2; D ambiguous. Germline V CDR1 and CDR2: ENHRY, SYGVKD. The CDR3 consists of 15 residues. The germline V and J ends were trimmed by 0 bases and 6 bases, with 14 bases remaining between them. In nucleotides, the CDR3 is TGTGCCATCAGTGAGTCAATGACAAATCCTCATGGCTACACCTTC. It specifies CAISESMTNPHGYTF.

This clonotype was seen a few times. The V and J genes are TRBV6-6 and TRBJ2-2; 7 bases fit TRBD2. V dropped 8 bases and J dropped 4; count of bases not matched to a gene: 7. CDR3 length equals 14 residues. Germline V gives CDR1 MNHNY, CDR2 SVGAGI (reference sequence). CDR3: CASFWGRGTGELFF. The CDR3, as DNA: TGTGCCAGCTTTTGGGGGAGGGGCACCGGGGAGCTGTTTTTT.

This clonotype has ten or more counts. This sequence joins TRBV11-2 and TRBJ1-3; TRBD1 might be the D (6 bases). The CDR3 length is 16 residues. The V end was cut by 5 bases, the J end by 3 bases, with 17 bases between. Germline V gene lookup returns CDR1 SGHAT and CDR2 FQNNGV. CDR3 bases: TGTGCCAGCAGCCAGCCCAGGACAGACTATGGAAACACCATATATTTT. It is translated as CASSQPRTDYGNTIYF.